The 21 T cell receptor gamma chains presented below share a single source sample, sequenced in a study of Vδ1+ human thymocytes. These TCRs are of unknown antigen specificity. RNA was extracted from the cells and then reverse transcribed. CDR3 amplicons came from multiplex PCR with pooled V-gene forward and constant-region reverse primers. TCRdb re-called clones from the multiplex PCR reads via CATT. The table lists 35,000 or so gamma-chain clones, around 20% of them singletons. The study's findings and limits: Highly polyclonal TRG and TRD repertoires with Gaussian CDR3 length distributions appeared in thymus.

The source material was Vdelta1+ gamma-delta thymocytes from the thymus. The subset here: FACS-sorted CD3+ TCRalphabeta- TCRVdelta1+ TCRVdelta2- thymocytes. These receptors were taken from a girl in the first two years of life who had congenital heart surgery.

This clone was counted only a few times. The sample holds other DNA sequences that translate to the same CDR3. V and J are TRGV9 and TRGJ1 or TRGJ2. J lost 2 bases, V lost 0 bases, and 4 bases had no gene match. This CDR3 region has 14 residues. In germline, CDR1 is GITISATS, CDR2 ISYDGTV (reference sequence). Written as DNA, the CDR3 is TGTGCCTTGTGGGAGGTGCGAGATTATTATAAGAAACTCTTT. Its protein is CALWEVRDYYKKLF.

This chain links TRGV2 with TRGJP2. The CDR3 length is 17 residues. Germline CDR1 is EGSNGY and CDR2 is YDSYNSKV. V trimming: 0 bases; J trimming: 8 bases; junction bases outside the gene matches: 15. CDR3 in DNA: TGTGCCACCTGGGACGGGCCGGGGCTTACTGGAGATTGGATCAAGACGTTT. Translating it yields CATWDGPGLTGDWIKTF.

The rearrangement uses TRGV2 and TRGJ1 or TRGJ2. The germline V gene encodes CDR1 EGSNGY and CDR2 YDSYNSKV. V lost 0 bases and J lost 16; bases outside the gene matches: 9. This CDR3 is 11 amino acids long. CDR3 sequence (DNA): TGTGCCACCTGGGACGGGACATGGGGGCTCTTT. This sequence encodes CATWDGTWGLF.

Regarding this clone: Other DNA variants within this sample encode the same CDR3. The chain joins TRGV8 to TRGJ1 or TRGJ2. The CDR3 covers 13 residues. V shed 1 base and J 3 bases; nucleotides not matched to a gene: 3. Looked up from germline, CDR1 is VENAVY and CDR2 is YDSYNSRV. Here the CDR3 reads CATWDSGYYKKLF. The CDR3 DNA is TGTGCCACCTGGGATAGTGGTTATTATAAGAAACTCTTT.

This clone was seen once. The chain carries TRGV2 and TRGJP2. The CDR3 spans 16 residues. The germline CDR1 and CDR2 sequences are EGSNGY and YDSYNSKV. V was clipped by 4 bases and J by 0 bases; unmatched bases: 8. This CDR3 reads CATWDRPHSSDWIKTF. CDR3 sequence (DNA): TGTGCCACCTGGGATAGGCCCCATAGTAGTGATTGGATCAAGACGTTT.

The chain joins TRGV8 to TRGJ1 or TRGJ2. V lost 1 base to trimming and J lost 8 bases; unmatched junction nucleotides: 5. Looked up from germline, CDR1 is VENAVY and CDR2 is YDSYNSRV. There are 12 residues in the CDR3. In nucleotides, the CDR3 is TGTGCCACCTGGGATAGTGGGCATAAGAAACTCTTT. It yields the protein CATWDSGHKKLF.

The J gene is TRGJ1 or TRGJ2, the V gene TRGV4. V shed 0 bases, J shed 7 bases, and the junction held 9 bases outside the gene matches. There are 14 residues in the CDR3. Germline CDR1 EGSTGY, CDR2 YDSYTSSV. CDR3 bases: TGTGCCACCTGGGATGGGCTAAAAGGCTATAAGAAACTCTTT. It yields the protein CATWDGLKGYKKLF.

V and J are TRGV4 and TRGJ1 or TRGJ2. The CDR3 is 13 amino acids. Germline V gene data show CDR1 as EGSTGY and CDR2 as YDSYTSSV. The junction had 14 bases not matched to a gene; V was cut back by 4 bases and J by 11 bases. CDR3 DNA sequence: TGTGCCACCTGGGACAGTCCTAAGAGGGAGAAACTCTTT. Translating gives CATWDSPKREKLF.

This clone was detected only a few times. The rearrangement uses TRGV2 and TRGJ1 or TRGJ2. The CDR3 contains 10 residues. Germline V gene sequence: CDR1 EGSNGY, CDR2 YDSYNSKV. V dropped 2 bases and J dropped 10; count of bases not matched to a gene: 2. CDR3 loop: CATWDVKKLF. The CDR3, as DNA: TGTGCCACCTGGGACGTGAAGAAACTCTTT.

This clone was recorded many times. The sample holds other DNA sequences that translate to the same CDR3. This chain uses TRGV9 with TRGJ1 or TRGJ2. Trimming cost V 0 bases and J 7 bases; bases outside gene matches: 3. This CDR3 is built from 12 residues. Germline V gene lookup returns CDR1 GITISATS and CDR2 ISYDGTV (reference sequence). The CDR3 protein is CALWEVDYKKLF. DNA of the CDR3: TGTGCCTTGTGGGAGGTGGACTATAAGAAACTCTTT.

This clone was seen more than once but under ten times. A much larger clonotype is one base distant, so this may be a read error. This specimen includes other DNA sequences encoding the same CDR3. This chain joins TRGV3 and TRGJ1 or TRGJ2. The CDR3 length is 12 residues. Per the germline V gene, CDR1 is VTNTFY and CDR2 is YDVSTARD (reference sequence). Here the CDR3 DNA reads TGTGCCGCCTGGGACAGGCACTATAAGAAACTCTTT. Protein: CAAWDRHYKKLF.

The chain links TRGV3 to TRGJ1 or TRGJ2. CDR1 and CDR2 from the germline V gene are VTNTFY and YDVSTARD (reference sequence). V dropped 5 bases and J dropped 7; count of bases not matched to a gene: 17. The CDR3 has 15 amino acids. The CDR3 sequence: CATWVKQRGRYKKLF. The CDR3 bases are TGTGCCACCTGGGTAAAACAGAGGGGAAGGTATAAGAAACTCTTT.

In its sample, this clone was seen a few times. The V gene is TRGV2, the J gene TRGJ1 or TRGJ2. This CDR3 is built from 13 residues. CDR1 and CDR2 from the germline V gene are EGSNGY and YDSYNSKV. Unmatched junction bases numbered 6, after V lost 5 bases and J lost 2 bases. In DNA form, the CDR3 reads TGTGCCACCTGGGGAAGGGATTATTATAAGAAACTCTTT. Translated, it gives CATWGRDYYKKLF.

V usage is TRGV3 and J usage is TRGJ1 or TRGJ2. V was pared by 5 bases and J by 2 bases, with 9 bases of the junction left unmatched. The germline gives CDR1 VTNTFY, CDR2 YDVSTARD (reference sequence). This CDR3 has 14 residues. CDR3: CATWVFADYYKKLF. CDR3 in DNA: TGTGCCACCTGGGTTTTTGCAGATTATTATAAGAAACTCTTT.

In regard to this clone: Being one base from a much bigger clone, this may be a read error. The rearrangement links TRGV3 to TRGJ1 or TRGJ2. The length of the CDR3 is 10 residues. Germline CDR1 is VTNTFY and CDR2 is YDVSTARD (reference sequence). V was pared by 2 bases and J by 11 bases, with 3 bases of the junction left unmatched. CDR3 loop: CATWDMEKLF. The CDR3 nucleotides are TGTGCCACCTGGGACATGGAGAAACTCTTT.

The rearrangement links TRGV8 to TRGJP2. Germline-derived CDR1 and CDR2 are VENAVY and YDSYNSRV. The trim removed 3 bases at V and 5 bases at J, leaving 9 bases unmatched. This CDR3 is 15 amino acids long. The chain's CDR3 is CATWDFRGSDWIKTF. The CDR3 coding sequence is TGTGCCACCTGGGATTTCAGGGGGAGTGATTGGATCAAGACGTTT.

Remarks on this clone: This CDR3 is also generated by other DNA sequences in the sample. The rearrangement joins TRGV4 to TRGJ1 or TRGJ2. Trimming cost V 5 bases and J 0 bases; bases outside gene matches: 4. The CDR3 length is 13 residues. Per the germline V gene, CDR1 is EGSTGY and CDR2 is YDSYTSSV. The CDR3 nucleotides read TGTGCCACCTGGGTATCGAATTATTATAAGAAACTCTTT. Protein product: CATWVSNYYKKLF.

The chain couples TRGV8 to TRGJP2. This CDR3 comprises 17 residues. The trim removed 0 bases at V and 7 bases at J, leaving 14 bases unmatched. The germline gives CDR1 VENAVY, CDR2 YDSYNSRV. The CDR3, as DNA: TGTGCCACCTGGGATAGGGGGTGGAGGGGTAATGATTGGATCAAGACGTTT. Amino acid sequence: CATWDRGWRGNDWIKTF.

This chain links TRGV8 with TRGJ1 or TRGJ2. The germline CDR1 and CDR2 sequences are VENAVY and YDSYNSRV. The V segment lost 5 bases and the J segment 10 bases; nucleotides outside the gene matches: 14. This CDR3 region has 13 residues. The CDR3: CATWGRKIKKKLF. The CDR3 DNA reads TGTGCCACCTGGGGCAGGAAGATTAAAAAGAAACTCTTT.

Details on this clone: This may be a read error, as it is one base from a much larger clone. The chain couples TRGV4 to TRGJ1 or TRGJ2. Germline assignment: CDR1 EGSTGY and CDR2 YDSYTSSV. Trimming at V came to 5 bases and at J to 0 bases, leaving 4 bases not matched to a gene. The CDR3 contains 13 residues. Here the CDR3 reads CATWGRNYYKKLF. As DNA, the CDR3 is TGTGCCACCTGGGGCAGGAATTATTATAAGAAACTCTTT.

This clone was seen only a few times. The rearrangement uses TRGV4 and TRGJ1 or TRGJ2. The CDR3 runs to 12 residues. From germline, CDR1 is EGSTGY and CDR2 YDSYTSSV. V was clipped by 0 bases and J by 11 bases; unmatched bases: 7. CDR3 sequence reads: CATWDGPREKLF. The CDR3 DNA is TGTGCCACCTGGGATGGGCCGAGGGAGAAACTCTTT.